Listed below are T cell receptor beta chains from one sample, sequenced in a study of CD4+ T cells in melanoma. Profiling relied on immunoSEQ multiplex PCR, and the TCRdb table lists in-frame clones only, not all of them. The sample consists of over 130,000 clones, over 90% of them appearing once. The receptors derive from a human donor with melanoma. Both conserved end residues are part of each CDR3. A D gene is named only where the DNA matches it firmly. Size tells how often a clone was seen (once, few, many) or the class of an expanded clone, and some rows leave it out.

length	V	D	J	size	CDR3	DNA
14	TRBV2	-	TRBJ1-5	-	CASSERHLDQPQHF	TGTGCCAGCAGTGAACGACATTTAGATCAGCCCCAGCATTTT
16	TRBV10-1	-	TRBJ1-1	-	CASSESGTPLNTEAFF	TGCGCCAGCAGTGAGTCCGGTACCCCCCTGAACACTGAAGCTTTCTTT
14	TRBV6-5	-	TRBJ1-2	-	CASREGGSSGGYTF	TGTGCCAGCAGGGAAGGGGGGTCTTCTGGCGGCTACACCTTC
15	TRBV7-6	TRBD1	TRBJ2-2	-	CASSPSGQGFGELFF	TGTGCCAGCAGCCCCTCGGGACAGGGTTTCGGGGAGCTGTTTTTT
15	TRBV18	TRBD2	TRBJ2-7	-	CASSPTSGGSYEQYF	TGTGCCAGCTCACCAACTAGCGGCGGATCCTACGAGCAGTACTTC
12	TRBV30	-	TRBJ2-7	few	CAWSVPNYEQYF	TGTGCCTGGAGTGTGCCGAACTACGAGCAGTACTTC
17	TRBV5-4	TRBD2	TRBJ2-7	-	CASSPGLAGGVVYEQYF	TGTGCCAGCAGCCCGGGACTAGCGGGGGGTGTCGTCTACGAGCAGTACTTC
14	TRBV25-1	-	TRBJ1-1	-	CASSPRGSNTEAFF	TGTGCCAGCAGTCCTAGGGGTTCGAACACTGAAGCTTTCTTT
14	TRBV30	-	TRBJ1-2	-	CAWSTGGANYGYTF	TGTGCCTGGAGTACTGGAGGGGCTAACTATGGCTACACCTTC
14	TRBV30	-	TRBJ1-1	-	CASDATAALTEAFF	TGTGCCTCAGACGCGACGGCGGCGTTGACTGAAGCTTTCTTT
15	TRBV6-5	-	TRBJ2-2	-	CASSFQGPYTGELFF	TGTGCCAGCAGTTTTCAGGGTCCGTACACCGGGGAGCTGTTTTTT
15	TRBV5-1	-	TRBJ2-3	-	CASSLAPPSTDTQYF	TGCGCCAGCAGCTTGGCTCCCCCTAGCACAGATACGCAGTATTTT
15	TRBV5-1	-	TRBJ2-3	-	CASSPIGRSPDTQYF	TGCGCCAGCAGCCCAATCGGACGGTCGCCCGATACGCAGTATTTT
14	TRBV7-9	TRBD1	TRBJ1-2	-	CASSWLQGSNGYTF	TGTGCCAGCAGCTGGTTACAGGGGTCTAACGGCTACACCTTC
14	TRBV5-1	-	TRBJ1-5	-	CASSLGGPGEPQHF	TGCGCCAGCAGCTTGGGGGGGCCCGGTGAGCCCCAGCATTTT
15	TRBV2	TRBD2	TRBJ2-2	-	CASSEQRGFTGELFF	TGTGCCAGCAGTGAGCAGCGGGGATTCACCGGGGAGCTGTTTTTT
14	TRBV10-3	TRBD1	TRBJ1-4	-	CAISSGTGNEKLFF	TGTGCCATCAGTTCCGGGACAGGGAACGAAAAACTGTTTTTT
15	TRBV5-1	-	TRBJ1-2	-	CASSLGTNLLYGYTF	TGCGCCAGCAGCTTGGGTACAAATCTCCTCTATGGCTACACCTTC
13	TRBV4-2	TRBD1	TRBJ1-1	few	CASSLDQGAEAFF	TGTGCCAGCAGCCTCGACCAGGGGGCTGAAGCTTTCTTT
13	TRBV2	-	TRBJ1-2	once	CASSQDGNYGYTF	TGTGCCAGCAGTCAGGACGGTAACTATGGCTACACCTTC
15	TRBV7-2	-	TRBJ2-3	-	CASSLYYTSTDTQYF	TGTGCCAGCAGCTTATACTACACTAGCACAGATACGCAGTATTTT
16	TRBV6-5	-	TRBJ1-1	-	CASSYSNRFRGAEAFF	TGTGCCAGCAGTTACTCGAATCGTTTCAGGGGTGCTGAAGCTTTCTTT
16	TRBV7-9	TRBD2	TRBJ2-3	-	CASSSGAGTPTDTQYF	TGTGCCAGCAGCTCCGGAGCGGGGACGCCCACAGATACGCAGTATTTT
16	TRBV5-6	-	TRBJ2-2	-	CASSSNPGTNTGELFF	TGTGCCAGCAGCTCGAACCCAGGGACGAACACCGGGGAGCTGTTTTTT
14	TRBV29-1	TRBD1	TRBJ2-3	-	CSVNPGTGTDTQYF	TGCAGCGTGAACCCGGGGACAGGCACAGATACGCAGTATTTT
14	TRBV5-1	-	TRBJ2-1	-	CASSHDRAYNEQFF	TGCGCCAGCAGTCACGACCGCGCCTACAATGAGCAGTTCTTC
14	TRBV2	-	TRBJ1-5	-	CASTGIQFNQPQHF	TGTGCCAGCACTGGAATACAGTTCAATCAGCCCCAGCATTTT
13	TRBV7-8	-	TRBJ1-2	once	CASSPASGGGYTF	TGTGCCAGCAGCCCGGCTAGCGGGGGGGGCTACACCTTC
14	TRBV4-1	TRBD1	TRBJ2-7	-	CASSPGDRAYEQYF	TGCGCCAGCAGCCCGGGGGACAGGGCCTACGAGCAGTACTTC
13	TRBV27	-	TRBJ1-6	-	CASSLFGGAPLHF	TGTGCCAGCAGTTTATTCGGGGGGGCACCCCTCCACTTT
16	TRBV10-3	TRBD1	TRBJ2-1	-	CAISARTGRQYNEQFF	TGTGCCATCAGCGCTAGGACAGGTCGACAGTACAATGAGCAGTTCTTC
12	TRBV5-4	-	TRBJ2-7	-	CASSRQVSEQYF	TGTGCCAGCAGTCGACAGGTCAGCGAGCAGTACTTC